The 21 T cell receptor beta chains below all came from one sample that was sequenced in a study of blood T cell repertoires in COVID-19. Profiled with immunoSEQ multiplex PCR; TCRdb holds only in-frame clones, not every one. The table records a few hundred thousand clones, about 88% of them present only once. Sequenced material: PBMCs or T cells enriched from blood (not recorded which). Source of these receptors: a woman in her 30s who had recovered from COVID-19.

The genes are TRBV4-2 and TRBJ2-7; the match to TRBD1 covers 7 bases. The V gene end was trimmed by 4 bases and the J gene end by 0 bases; junction bases not matched to a gene: 12. The germline gives CDR1 LGHNA, CDR2 YNFKEQ. CDR3 size: 17 residues. CDR3 sequence (DNA): TGTGCCAGCAGCCCTACTGCAAGGGGGCCGAGCTCCTACGAGCAGTACTTC. Its translation: CASSPTARGPSSYEQYF.

The chain links TRBV27 to TRBJ1-2, with D possibly being TRBD1 (5 bases). From germline, CDR1 is MNHEY and CDR2 SMNVEV (reference sequence). This CDR3 has 15 amino acids. V gave up 5 bases and J gave up 5 bases, with 18 bases separating them. The DNA for the CDR3 is TGTGCCAGCAGTGAGTGGCGTGGGGGACTATATGGCTACACCTTC. Its protein is CASSEWRGGLYGYTF.

This clone was recorded only once. The rearrangement links TRBV30 to TRBJ2-1; 8 positions agree with TRBD2. Germline lookup yields CDR1 GTSNPN and CDR2 SVGIG (reference sequence). With V trimmed by 8 bases and J by 0 bases, 9 bases remained unmatched. The CDR3 consists of 15 residues. The CDR3 coding sequence is TGTGCCCTACAAGGACTAGCTCACTCCTACAATGAGCAGTTCTTC. The encoded protein is CALQGLAHSYNEQFF.

This rearrangement joins TRBV9 to TRBJ2-1, with 13 bases fitting TRBD2. The V gene's germline CDR1 is SGDLS and CDR2 YYNGEE. J lost 4 bases, V lost 2 bases, and 9 bases had no gene match. The CDR3 is made up of 18 amino acids. CDR3: CASSVTSGGATWYNEQFF. The CDR3, as DNA: TGTGCCAGCAGCGTCACTAGCGGGGGGGCAACCTGGTACAATGAGCAGTTCTTC.

The J gene is TRBJ2-3, the V gene TRBV19; D not certain. V was clipped by 4 bases and J by 7 bases, with 12 bases between them. CDR3 length: 13 residues. Germline CDR1 and CDR2: LNHDA and SQIVND (reference sequence). CDR3 DNA sequence: TGTGCCAGTAGTAGTTTATCTCTAAATACGCAGTATTTT. Its protein is CASSSLSLNTQYF.

CDR3 sequence reads: CASSETGESNYGYTF. DNA for the CDR3: TGTGCCAGCAGCGAAACAGGGGAATCTAACTATGGCTACACCTTC. The chain couples TRBV11-2 to TRBJ1-2; 7 nucleotides align to TRBD1. This CDR3 is built from 15 residues. Trimming cost V 5 bases and J 0 bases; bases outside gene matches: 6. Germline V CDR1 and CDR2: SGHAT, FQNNGV.

The J gene is TRBJ2-2, the V gene TRBV7-9; D might be TRBD2 (5 bases). The CDR3 sequence is 12 residues long. In germline, CDR1 is SEHNR, CDR2 FQNEAQ (reference sequence). The V end was cut by 10 bases, the J end by 4 bases, with 10 bases between. CDR3 DNA: TGTGCCAATCTAGCAAGCACCGGGGAGCTGTTTTTT. This gives the protein CANLASTGELFF.

The genes are TRBV2 and TRBJ2-1; 9 bases are shared with TRBD2. With V trimmed by 4 bases and J by 2 bases, 3 bases remained unmatched. The length of the CDR3 is 15 residues. Looked up from germline, CDR1 is SNHLY and CDR2 is FYNNEI. CDR3 sequence (DNA): TGTGCCAGCAGTGGCCCTAGCGGGGCCTACAATGAGCAGTTCTTC. Protein product: CASSGPSGAYNEQFF.

The chain is built from TRBV3-1 (or the pseudogene TRBV3-2) and TRBJ2-5; tentative D call: TRBD2 (5 bases). CDR3 length: 12 residues. V lost 2 bases, J lost 5 bases, and 6 bases lay in between. In germline, CDR1 is LGHDT, CDR2 YNNKEL (reference sequence). CDR3 loop: CASSQPGETQYF. CDR3 bases: TGTGCCAGCAGCCAACCGGGGGAGACCCAGTACTTC.

This clone has just one count. This sequence joins TRBV13 and TRBJ2-1, with 8 nucleotides matching TRBD2. Trimming cost V 4 bases and J 4 bases; bases outside gene matches: 6. This CDR3 is built from 15 residues. Germline CDR1 PRHDT, CDR2 FYEKMQ (reference sequence). The CDR3 region has the DNA TGTGCCAGCAGCTACGCGGGGGGCCTTTACAATGAGCAGTTCTTC. Protein: CASSYAGGLYNEQFF.

V usage is TRBV27 and J usage is TRBJ2-7; 9 bases agree with TRBD1. V lost 6 bases to trimming and J lost 1 base; unmatched junction nucleotides: 10. CDR3 length equals 16 residues. Germline lookup yields CDR1 MNHEY and CDR2 SMNVEV (reference sequence). Here the CDR3 reads CASRTISGTGSYEQYF. DNA of the CDR3: TGTGCCAGCAGGACCATCTCCGGGACAGGGTCCTACGAGCAGTACTTC.

The chain links TRBV5-1 to TRBJ2-7; D unclear. Deletions cut 1 base from V and 0 bases from J, with 11 bases between. Germline V gene sequence: CDR1 SGHRS, CDR2 YFSETQ. The CDR3 is made up of 15 amino acids. The CDR3 loop reads CASSLMPASSYEQYF. The DNA of the CDR3 is TGCGCCAGCAGCTTGATGCCGGCTAGCTCCTACGAGCAGTACTTC.

The rearrangement joins TRBV7-2 to TRBJ1-2; tentatively, D is TRBD1 (6 bases). V lost 3 bases and J lost 7, with 15 bases in between. From germline, CDR1 is SGHTA and CDR2 FQGNSA. The CDR3 length is 14 residues. CDR3 loop: CASSFPTGSSGYTF. The CDR3 nucleotides read TGTGCCAGCAGCTTTCCGACAGGTTCCTCTGGCTACACCTTC.

The chain has TRBV6-5 and TRBJ2-3, with D maybe TRBD2 (5 bases). This CDR3 spans 15 amino acids. Germline V lookup: CDR1 MNHEY, CDR2 SVGAGI. The V end lost 6 bases, the J end lost 2 bases, and 15 bases lay between the germline ends. Here the CDR3 reads CASSRLGLATDTQYF. For the CDR3, the DNA is TGTGCCAGCAGCCGCCTCGGACTTGCCACAGATACGCAGTATTTT.

The chain links TRBV7-9 to TRBJ2-2; 13 bases fit TRBD2. The CDR3 loop spans 18 amino acids. In germline, CDR1 is SEHNR, CDR2 FQNEAQ (reference sequence). V was clipped by 2 bases and J by 7 bases; unmatched bases: 10. The CDR3 here is CASSLTGTSGTVGGELFF. The CDR3 DNA reads as TGTGCCAGCAGCTTAACTGGGACTAGCGGGACCGTTGGCGGGGAGCTGTTTTTT. Together with reference TRBV7-9 and TRBJ2-2, the CDR3 gives the full variable domain: DTGVSQNPRHKITKRGQNVTFRCDPISEHNRLYWYRQTLGQGPEFLTYFQNEAQLEKSRLLSDRFSAERPKGSFSTLEIQRTEQGDSAMYLCASSLTGTSGTVGGELFFGEGSRLTVL.

The rearrangement uses TRBV9 and TRBJ2-6; D is possibly TRBD1 (5 bases). Per germline, CDR1 SGDLS and CDR2 YYNGEE. This CDR3 is built from 17 residues. Deletions cut 3 bases from V and 0 bases from J, with 13 bases between. In DNA, the CDR3 is TGTGCCAGCAGCGCGCAGGGTACGCCCTCTGGGGCCAACGTCCTGACTTTC. Translating gives CASSAQGTPSGANVLTF.

V usage is TRBV27 and J usage is TRBJ2-1; 7 positions agree with TRBD1. Germline assignment: CDR1 MNHEY and CDR2 SMNVEV (reference sequence). CDR3 size: 16 residues. V lost 5 bases and J lost 4; bases outside the gene matches: 11. The CDR3 DNA reads TGTGCCAGCAGTCCCGAGGCTTGGGACAGTTACAATGAGCAGTTCTTC. Its protein is CASSPEAWDSYNEQFF.

The chain couples TRBV29-1 to TRBJ2-5, with unresolved D. Germline V lookup: CDR1 SQVTM, CDR2 ANQGSEA. The CDR3 runs to 12 residues. Trimming took 6 bases from V and 5 from J, leaving 13 bases between them. The CDR3 nucleotides read TGCAGCGTCCTCCGACATACGGAGACCCAGTACTTC. It translates to CSVLRHTETQYF.

This clone was counted a few times. The chain recombines TRBV30 with TRBJ1-5; tentatively, D is TRBD1 (5 bases). This CDR3 is 18 amino acids long. The germline gives CDR1 GTSNPN, CDR2 SVGIG (reference sequence). V was clipped by 0 bases and J by 0 bases, with 18 bases between them. The CDR3: CAWSVMNGAGYSNQPQHF. In DNA form, the CDR3 reads TGTGCCTGGAGTGTAATGAATGGGGCAGGGTATAGCAATCAGCCCCAGCATTTT.

The J gene is TRBJ1-1, the V gene TRBV7-9; 8 positions match TRBD1. CDR3 size: 13 residues. Looked up from germline, CDR1 is SEHNR and CDR2 is FQNEAQ (reference sequence). V lost 5 bases to trimming and J lost 8 bases; unmatched junction nucleotides: 7. The CDR3 DNA follows: TGTGCCAGCAGCCCGGACAGGGTGGTGGAAGCTTTCTTT. Translating it yields CASSPDRVVEAFF.

In DNA form, the CDR3 reads TGCGCCAGCAGCCAAGAGACAGGGGGTACCTACGAGCAGTACTTC. This encodes CASSQETGGTYEQYF. The J gene is TRBJ2-7, the V gene TRBV4-1, with 9 bases matching TRBD1. V shed 0 bases and J 2 bases; nucleotides not matched to a gene: 2. The CDR3 loop spans 15 amino acids. Germline loops: CDR1 MGHRA, CDR2 YSYEKL.